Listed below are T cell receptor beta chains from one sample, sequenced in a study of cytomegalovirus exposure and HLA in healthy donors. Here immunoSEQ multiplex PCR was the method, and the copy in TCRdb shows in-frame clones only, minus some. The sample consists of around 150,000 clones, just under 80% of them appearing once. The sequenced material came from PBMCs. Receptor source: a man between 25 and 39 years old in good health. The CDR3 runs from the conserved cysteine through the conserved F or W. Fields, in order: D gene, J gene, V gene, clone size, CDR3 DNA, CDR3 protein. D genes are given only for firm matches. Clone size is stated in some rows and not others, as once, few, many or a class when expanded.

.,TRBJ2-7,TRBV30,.,TGTGCCTGGAGTGATTTCCGCTCCTACGAGCAGTACTTC,CAWSDFRSYEQYF
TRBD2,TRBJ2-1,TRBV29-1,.,TGCAGCGTTACAGGACTAGCGGGAGGTGCCTACAATGAGCAGCTCTTC,CSVTGLAGGAYNEQLF
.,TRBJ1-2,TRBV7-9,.,TGTGCCAGCAGCTTAGCCAGGGGCCCTGGCTACACCTTC,CASSLARGPGYTF
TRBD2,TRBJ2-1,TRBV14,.,TGTGCCAGCAGCCAAGGATGGGAGACTAGCGGGAGCCTGTCGTACAATGAGCAGTTCTTC,CASSQGWETSGSLSYNEQFF
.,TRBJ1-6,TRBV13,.,TGTGCCAGCGGCAGGGGTCTAGGGAATTCACCCCTCCACTTT,CASGRGLGNSPLHF
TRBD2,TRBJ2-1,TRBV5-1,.,TGCGCCAGCAGCTTGCCGGGAGGCGACAATGAGCAGTTCTTC,CASSLPGGDNEQFF
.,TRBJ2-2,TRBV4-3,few,TGCGCCAGCAGCCAAGTCGAGGGGGCCGGGGAGCTGTTTTTT,CASSQVEGAGELFF
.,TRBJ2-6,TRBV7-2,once,TGTGCCAGCAGCTCCGGTCCTTGGTCTGGGGCCAACGTCCTGACTTTC,CASSSGPWSGANVLTF
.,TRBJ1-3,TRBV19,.,TGTGCCAGTAGTCTTGGGGCTAGCGCGTCTGGAAACACCATATATTTT,CASSLGASASGNTIYF
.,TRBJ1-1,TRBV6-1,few,TGTGCCAGCAGTGAAACCCCGACAGGGAACACTGAAGCTTTCTTT,CASSETPTGNTEAFF
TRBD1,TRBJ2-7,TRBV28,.,TGTGCCAGCAGAACTGCGGGACAGGGCCGCCACGAGCAGTACTTC,CASRTAGQGRHEQYF
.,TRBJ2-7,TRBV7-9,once,TGTGCCAGCAGCTTAGCGGGAGGATACGAGCAGTACTTC,CASSLAGGYEQYF
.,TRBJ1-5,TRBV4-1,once,TGCGCCAGCAGCCAAGATAGCTTATATCAGCCCCAGCATTTT,CASSQDSLYQPQHF
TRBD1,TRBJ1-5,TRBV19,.,TGTGCCAGTAGTATTGGACAGGGAGGCAATCAGCCCCAGCATTTT,CASSIGQGGNQPQHF
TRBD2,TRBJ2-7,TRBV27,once,TGTGCCAGCAGTTCCCGACTAGCGCCTACCTACGAGCAGTACTTC,CASSSRLAPTYEQYF
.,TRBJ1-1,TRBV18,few,TGTGCCAGCTCACCAGGGAGGACTGAAGCTTTCTTT,CASSPGRTEAFF
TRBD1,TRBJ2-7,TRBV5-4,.,TGTGCCAGCAGCTCTATACAGGGGGCGTACGAGCAGTACTTC,CASSSIQGAYEQYF
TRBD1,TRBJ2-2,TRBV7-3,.,TGTGCCAGCAGACCAACTGGGACAGCGAACACCGGGGAGCTGTTTTTT,CASRPTGTANTGELFF
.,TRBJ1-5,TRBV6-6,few,TGTGCCAGCGACAAAAACGAGAATCAGCCCCAGCATTTT,CASDKNENQPQHF
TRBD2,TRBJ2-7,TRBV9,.,TGTGCCAGCAGCGCAGATTTGGCTAGCGGGGCCTACGAGCAGTACTTC,CASSADLASGAYEQYF
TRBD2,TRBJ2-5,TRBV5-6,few,TGTGCCAGCAGCTTGGGCGGGAGGACTAGCGGGAGAGGATCGGAGACCCAGTACTTC,CASSLGGRTSGRGSETQYF
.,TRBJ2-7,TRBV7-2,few,TGTGCCAGCAGCCCAGACAGGTACCCCTACGAGCAGTACTTC,CASSPDRYPYEQYF